This TCR beta chain was recovered during a study of post-analysis software for immune sequencing data. Study information: Courses of disease covered relapsing-remitting, secondary progressive and progressive-relapsing multiple sclerosis. Notes on the study in general: Comparison of patients with controls showed roughly five TRBV segments more frequent in patients, TRBV5-6, TRBV5-1 and TRBV20-1 among them.

The TCR beta cDNA libraries carried unique molecular identifiers. One entry per CDR3 protein, called by TCRdb with MiXCR from the PCR reads. This sample has hundreds of thousands of distinct CDR3 sequences; approximately 50% occur once, and the top ten carry approximately 4.2%. As for this clonotype: What it binds is not known.

V was cut by 3 bases and J by 2 bases, with 11 bases left in between. The CDR3 runs to 16 residues. In germline, CDR1 is SEHNR, CDR2 FQNEAQ (reference sequence). The chain employs TRBV7-9 and TRBJ2-6, with D perhaps TRBD1 or TRBD2 (5 bases each). Input material: blood. The clonotype was recovered from a girl aged 5 to 17 with multiple sclerosis. The CDR3 DNA sequence: TGTGCCAGCAGCTTCCTGAGAGGGGCTGGGGCCAACGTCCTGACTTTC. This sequence encodes CASSFLRGAGANVLTF. Variable domain in full (rest from reference TRBV7-9 and TRBJ2-6): DTGVSQNPRHKITKRGQNVTFRCDPISEHNRLYWYRQTLGQGPEFLTYFQNEAQLEKSRLLSDRFSAERPKGSFSTLEIQRTEQGDSAMYLCASSFLRGAGANVLTFGAGSRLTVL.